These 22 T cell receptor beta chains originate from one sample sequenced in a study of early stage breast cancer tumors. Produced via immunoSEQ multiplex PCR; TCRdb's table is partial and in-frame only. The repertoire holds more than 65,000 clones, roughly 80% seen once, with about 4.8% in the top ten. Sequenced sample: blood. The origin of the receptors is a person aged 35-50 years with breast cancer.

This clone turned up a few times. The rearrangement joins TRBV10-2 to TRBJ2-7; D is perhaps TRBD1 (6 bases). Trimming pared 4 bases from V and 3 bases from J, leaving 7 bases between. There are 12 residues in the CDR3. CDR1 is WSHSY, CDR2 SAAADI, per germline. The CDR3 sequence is CASSGTVYEQYF. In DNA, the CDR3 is TGCGCCAGCAGTGGGACAGTCTACGAGCAGTACTTC.

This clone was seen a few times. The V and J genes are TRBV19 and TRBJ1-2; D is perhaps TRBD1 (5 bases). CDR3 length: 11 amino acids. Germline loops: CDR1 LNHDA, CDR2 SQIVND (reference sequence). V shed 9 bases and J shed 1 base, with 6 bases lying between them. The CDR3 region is CASRVNYGYTF. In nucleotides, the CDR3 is TGTGCCAGCAGGGTTAACTATGGCTACACCTTC.

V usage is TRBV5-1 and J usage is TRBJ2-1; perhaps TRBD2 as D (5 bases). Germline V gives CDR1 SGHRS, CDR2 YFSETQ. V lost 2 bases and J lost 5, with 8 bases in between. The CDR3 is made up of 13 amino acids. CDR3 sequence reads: CASSFSGNNEQFF. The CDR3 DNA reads TGCGCCAGCAGCTTTTCGGGAAACAATGAGCAGTTCTTC.

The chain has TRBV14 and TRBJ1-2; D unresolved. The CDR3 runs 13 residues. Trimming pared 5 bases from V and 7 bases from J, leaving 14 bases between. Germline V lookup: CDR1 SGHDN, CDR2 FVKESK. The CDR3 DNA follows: TGTGCCAGCAGCGCGGATGGAGGGCTTGGCTACACCTTC. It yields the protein CASSADGGLGYTF.

This CDR3 is CAWSGSPGVEKLFF. CDR3 DNA: TGTGCCTGGAGTGGGAGTCCAGGGGTTGAAAAACTGTTTTTT. The chain recombines TRBV30 with TRBJ1-4, with a weak D call TRBD1 (6 bases). The CDR3 is made up of 14 amino acids. V was pared by 1 base and J by 7 bases, with 13 bases between. Germline-derived CDR1 and CDR2 are GTSNPN and SVGIG (reference sequence).

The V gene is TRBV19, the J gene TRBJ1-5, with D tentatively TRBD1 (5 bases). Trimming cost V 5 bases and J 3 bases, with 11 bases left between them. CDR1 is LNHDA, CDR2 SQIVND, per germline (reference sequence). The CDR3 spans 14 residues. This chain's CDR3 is CASSWLGLNQPQHF. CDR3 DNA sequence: TGTGCCAGTAGTTGGTTGGGACTCAATCAGCCCCAGCATTTT. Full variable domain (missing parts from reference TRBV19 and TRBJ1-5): DGGITQSPKYLFRKEGQNVTLSCEQNLNHDAMYWYRQDPGQGLRLIYYSQIVNDFQKGDIAEGYSVSREKKESFPLTVTSAQKNPTAFYLCASSWLGLNQPQHFGDGTRLSIL.

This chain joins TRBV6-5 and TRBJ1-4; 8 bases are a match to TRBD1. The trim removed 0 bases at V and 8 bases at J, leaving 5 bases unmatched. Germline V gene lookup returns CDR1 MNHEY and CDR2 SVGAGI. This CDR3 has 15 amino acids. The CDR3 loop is CASSYSGQGREKLFF. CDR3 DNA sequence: TGTGCCAGCAGTTACTCTGGACAGGGCCGGGAAAAACTGTTTTTT.

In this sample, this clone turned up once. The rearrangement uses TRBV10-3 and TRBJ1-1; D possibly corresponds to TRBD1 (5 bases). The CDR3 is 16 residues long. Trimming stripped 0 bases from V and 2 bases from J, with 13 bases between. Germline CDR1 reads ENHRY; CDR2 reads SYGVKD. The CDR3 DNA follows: TGTGCCATCAGTGAGTCGACTGGGGCCCTCAACACTGAAGCTTTCTTT. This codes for CAISESTGALNTEAFF.

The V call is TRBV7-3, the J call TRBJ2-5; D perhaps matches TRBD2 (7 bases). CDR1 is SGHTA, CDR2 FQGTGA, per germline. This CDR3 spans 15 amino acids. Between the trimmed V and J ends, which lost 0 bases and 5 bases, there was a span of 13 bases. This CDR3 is CASSLTHGGRETQYF. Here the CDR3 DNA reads TGTGCCAGCAGCTTAACCCACGGGGGGCGGGAGACCCAGTACTTC.

This CDR3 is CASRPRGFSYEQYF. DNA for the CDR3: TGTGCCAGCAGGCCACGGGGCTTCTCCTACGAGCAGTACTTC. J is TRBJ2-7 and V is TRBV6-1, with D perhaps given as TRBD1 or TRBD2 (5 bases each). The CDR3 extends over 14 amino acids. CDR1 and CDR2 (germline): MNHNS, SASEGT. V shed 6 bases and J shed 0 bases, with 12 bases lying between them.

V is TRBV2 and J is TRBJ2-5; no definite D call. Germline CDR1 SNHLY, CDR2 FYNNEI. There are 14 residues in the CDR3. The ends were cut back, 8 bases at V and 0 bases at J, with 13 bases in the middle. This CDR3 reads CASDSLGNQETQYF. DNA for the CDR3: TGTGCCAGCGACTCTTTGGGGAACCAAGAGACCCAGTACTTC.

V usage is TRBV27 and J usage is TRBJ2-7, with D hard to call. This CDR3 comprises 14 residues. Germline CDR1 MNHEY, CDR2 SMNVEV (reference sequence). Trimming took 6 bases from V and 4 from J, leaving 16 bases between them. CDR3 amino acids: CASRPPDRPYEQYF. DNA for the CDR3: TGTGCCAGCAGACCCCCGGACCGCCCATACGAGCAGTACTTC.

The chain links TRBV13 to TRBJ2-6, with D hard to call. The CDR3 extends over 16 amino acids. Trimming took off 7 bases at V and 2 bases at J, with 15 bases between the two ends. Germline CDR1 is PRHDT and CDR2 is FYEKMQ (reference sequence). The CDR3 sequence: CASTRFLGAGANVLTF. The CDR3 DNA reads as TGTGCCAGCACCCGTTTCCTTGGCGCTGGGGCCAACGTCCTGACTTTC.

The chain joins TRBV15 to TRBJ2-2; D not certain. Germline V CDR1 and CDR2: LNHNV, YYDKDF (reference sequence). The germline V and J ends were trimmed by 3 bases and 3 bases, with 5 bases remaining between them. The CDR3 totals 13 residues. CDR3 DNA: TGTGCCACCAGCAGGGACCACACCGGGGAGCTGTTTTTT. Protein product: CATSRDHTGELFF.

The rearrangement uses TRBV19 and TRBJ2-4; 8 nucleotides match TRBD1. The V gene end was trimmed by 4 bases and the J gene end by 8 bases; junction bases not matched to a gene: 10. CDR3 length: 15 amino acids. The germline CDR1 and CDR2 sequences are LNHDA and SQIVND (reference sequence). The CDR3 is CASSRPSGGVDIQYF. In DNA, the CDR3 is TGTGCCAGTAGTAGGCCCTCAGGGGGCGTAGACATTCAGTACTTC.

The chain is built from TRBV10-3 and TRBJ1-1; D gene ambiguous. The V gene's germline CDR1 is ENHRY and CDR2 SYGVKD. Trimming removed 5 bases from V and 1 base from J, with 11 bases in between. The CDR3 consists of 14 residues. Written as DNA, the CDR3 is TGTGCCATCAGTCGGAGACCCGAGAACACTGAAGCTTTCTTT. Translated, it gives CAISRRPENTEAFF.

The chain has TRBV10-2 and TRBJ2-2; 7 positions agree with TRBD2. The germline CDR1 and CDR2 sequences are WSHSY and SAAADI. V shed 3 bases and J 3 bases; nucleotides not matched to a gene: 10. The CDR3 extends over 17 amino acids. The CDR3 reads CASSDLREMRDTGELFF. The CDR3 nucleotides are TGCGCCAGCAGTGATTTGCGGGAGATGCGGGACACCGGGGAGCTGTTTTTT.

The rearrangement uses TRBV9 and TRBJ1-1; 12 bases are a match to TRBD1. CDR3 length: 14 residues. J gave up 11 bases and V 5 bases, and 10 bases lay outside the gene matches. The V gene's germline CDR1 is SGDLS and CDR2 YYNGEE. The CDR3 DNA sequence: TGTGCCAGCAGTCCGGGACAGGGGGCATCGGGTGCTTTCTTT. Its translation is CASSPGQGASGAFF. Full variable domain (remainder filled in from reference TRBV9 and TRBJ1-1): DSGVTQTPKHLITATGQRVTLRCSPRSGDLSVYWYQQSLDQGLQFLIQYYNGEERAKGNILERFSAQQFPDLHSELNLSSLELGDSALYFCASSPGQGASGAFFGQGTRLTVV.

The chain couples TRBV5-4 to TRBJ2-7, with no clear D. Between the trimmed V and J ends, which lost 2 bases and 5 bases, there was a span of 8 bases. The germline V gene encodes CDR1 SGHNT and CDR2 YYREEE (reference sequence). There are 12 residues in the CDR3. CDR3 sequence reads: CASSLARDEQYF. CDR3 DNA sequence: TGTGCCAGCAGCTTAGCTCGAGACGAGCAGTACTTC.

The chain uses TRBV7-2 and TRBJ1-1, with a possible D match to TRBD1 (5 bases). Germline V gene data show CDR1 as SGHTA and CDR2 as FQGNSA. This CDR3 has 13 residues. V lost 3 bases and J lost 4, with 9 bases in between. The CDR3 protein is CASSFSGLTEAFF. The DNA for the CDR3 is TGTGCCAGCAGCTTTTCAGGGCTCACTGAAGCTTTCTTT.

The CDR3 reads CASSLGLAVRVDTQYF. DNA of the CDR3: TGTGCCAGCAGCCTGGGACTAGCGGTGAGGGTAGATACGCAGTATTTT. The chain uses TRBV9 and TRBJ2-3; 11 bases map to TRBD2. The germline gives CDR1 SGDLS, CDR2 YYNGEE. V shed 4 bases and J 5 bases; nucleotides not matched to a gene: 9. The CDR3 is 16 amino acids. The full variable domain, its missing parts supplied by reference TRBV9 and TRBJ2-3, is DSGVTQTPKHLITATGQRVTLRCSPRSGDLSVYWYQQSLDQGLQFLIQYYNGEERAKGNILERFSAQQFPDLHSELNLSSLELGDSALYFCASSLGLAVRVDTQYFGPGTRLTVL.

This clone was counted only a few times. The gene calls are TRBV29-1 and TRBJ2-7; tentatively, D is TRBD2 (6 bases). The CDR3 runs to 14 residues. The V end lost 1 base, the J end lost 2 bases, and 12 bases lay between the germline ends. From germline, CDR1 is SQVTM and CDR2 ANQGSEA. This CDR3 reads CSVEAPGGAYEQYF. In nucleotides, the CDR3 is TGCAGCGTTGAAGCCCCAGGCGGGGCCTACGAGCAGTACTTC.